A single sample gave rise to the 14 T cell receptor beta chains below, sequenced in a study of early T cells in non-severe SARS-CoV-2 infection. One entry per CDR3 protein, called by TCRdb with MiXCR from the 5' RACE reads. The data show fewer than 130,000 distinct CDR3 sequences, about 12% seen once. This specimen was whole blood, taken at baseline. These TCRs come from an adult who was a healthcare worker with PCR-confirmed SARS-CoV-2 infection or an uninfected control (not recorded which).

This chain links TRBV29-1 with TRBJ2-2, with D uncertain. Germline CDR1 SQVTM, CDR2 ANQGSEA. There are 12 residues in the CDR3. With 7 bases removed from V and 9 bases from J, the gap between germline ends came to 15 bases. The CDR3 coding sequence is TGCAGCGCACAACAACAGTCCCGGGAGCTGTTTTTT. Amino acids: CSAQQQSRELFF.

The chain is built from TRBV6-1 and TRBJ1-1; 7 bases are shared with TRBD1. Germline CDR1 MNHNS, CDR2 SASEGT. The CDR3 spans 16 residues. The J segment lost 6 bases and the V segment lost 2 bases, leaving 12 bases of the junction unmatched. DNA for the CDR3: TGTGCCAGCAGTGAAAAGGGGGCCACTGGAGGGTCTGAAGCTTTCTTT. Its protein is CASSEKGATGGSEAFF.

In this sample, this clonotype turned up many times. CDR3 loop: CASSNLGQGPEAFF. CDR3 sequence (DNA): TGCGCCAGCAGCAACCTAGGACAGGGGCCTGAAGCTTTCTTT. The chain couples TRBV5-1 to TRBJ1-1, with TRBD1 matching over 9 bases. Losses at the gene ends were 4 bases for V and 6 bases for J; bases not matched to a gene: 7. CDR1 is SGHRS and CDR2 is YFSETQ in the germline V gene. The CDR3 spans 14 residues.

This rearrangement joins TRBV19 to TRBJ2-7; possibly TRBD2 for D (6 bases). The V gene lost 3 bases and the J gene lost 6 bases, with 12 bases spanning the gap. The CDR3 has 13 residues. Germline values: CDR1 LNHDA, CDR2 SQIVND (reference sequence). CDR3 loop: CASSIQGLGEQYF. The DNA for the CDR3 is TGTGCCAGTAGTATCCAGGGACTTGGCGAGCAGTACTTC.

The rearrangement uses TRBV7-2 and TRBJ2-1; 14 bases agree with TRBD2. This CDR3 has 17 residues. Losses at the gene ends were 2 bases for V and 10 bases for J; bases not matched to a gene: 10. The germline V gene encodes CDR1 SGHTA and CDR2 FQGNSA. In DNA, the CDR3 is TGTGCCAGCAGCTTACGGCCTGGGACTAGCGGGAGTGGGGAGCAGTTCTTC. Residues: CASSLRPGTSGSGEQFF.

This clonotype was counted many times. The chain joins TRBV5-1 to TRBJ2-1; the D gene is possibly TRBD2 (6 bases). From germline, CDR1 is SGHRS and CDR2 YFSETQ. The CDR3 sequence is 16 residues long. The V and J ends lost 0 bases and 0 bases respectively, with 10 bases between them. CDR3 sequence reads: CASSLAGVSSYNEQFF. DNA for the CDR3: TGCGCCAGCAGCTTGGCGGGAGTGAGCTCCTACAATGAGCAGTTCTTC.

Only a few counts were recorded for this clonotype. This chain connects TRBV5-8 to TRBJ2-1; no definite D call. From germline, CDR1 is SGHTS and CDR2 YDEGEE. CDR3 length: 14 residues. Trimming shortened V by 0 bases and J by 4 bases, and 8 bases separated the two germline ends. The CDR3 loop reads CASSLGALYNEQFF. Written as DNA, the CDR3 is TGTGCCAGCAGCTTGGGGGCTTTATACAATGAGCAGTTCTTC.

The J gene is TRBJ2-7, the V gene TRBV6-5, with a possible D match to TRBD1 (5 bases). This CDR3 has 13 residues. The germline V and J ends were trimmed by 0 bases and 5 bases, with 8 bases remaining between them. From germline, CDR1 is MNHEY and CDR2 SVGAGI. The CDR3 DNA reads as TGTGCCAGCAGTTACTCTCAGGGAAACGAGCAGTACTTC. This sequence encodes CASSYSQGNEQYF.

This chain joins TRBV18 and TRBJ2-7; 7 nucleotides match TRBD2. Germline-derived CDR1 and CDR2 are KGHSH and LQKENI. The J segment lost 4 bases and the V segment lost 6 bases, leaving 6 bases of the junction unmatched. CDR3 length: 13 amino acids. Here the CDR3 reads CASSAGTTYEQYF. The CDR3, as DNA: TGTGCCAGCTCGGCCGGGACTACTTACGAGCAGTACTTC.

This clonotype was detected a few times. The chain links TRBV6-5 to TRBJ1-2; D remains ambiguous. Trimming took 0 bases from V and 7 from J, leaving 12 bases between them. CDR3 length: 14 amino acids. Germline loops: CDR1 MNHEY, CDR2 SVGAGI. In nucleotides, the CDR3 is TGTGCCAGCAGTTACTCGGAGGACTCTAGTGGCTACACCTTC. This encodes CASSYSEDSSGYTF.

This clonotype was counted between two and nine times. The V and J genes are TRBV27 and TRBJ1-2; D remains unclear. Germline V gene sequence: CDR1 MNHEY, CDR2 SMNVEV (reference sequence). CDR3 length: 13 residues. The V and J ends lost 8 bases and 8 bases respectively, with 18 bases between them. The CDR3 DNA reads as TGTGCCAGCGCCCCTGGATATGTAGGCGGCTACACCTTC. This encodes CASAPGYVGGYTF.

The V gene is TRBV30, the J gene TRBJ2-7; 14 positions match TRBD2. V was pared by 4 bases and J by 6 bases, with 11 bases of the junction left unmatched. Germline CDR1 GTSNPN, CDR2 SVGIG (reference sequence). This CDR3 has 16 residues. The CDR3: CAWTTGLAGAPLEQYF. In nucleotides, the CDR3 is TGTGCCTGGACCACGGGACTAGCGGGGGCCCCCCTCGAGCAGTACTTC.

The chain combines TRBV6-6 with TRBJ2-5; TRBD2 might be the D (6 bases). CDR3 length: 13 amino acids. Per germline, CDR1 MNHNY and CDR2 SVGAGI (reference sequence). Trimming pared 2 bases from V and 5 bases from J, leaving 9 bases between. The chain's CDR3 is CASSYRGGETQYF. DNA for the CDR3: TGTGCCAGCAGTTACAGAGGAGGGGAGACCCAGTACTTC.

The chain has TRBV29-1 and TRBJ1-1; 9 positions agree with TRBD1. Germline V gene lookup returns CDR1 SQVTM and CDR2 ANQGSEA. V was pared by 5 bases and J by 5 bases, with 6 bases of the junction left unmatched. CDR3 size: 13 residues. The CDR3: CSVRDRVGTEAFF. For the CDR3, the DNA is TGCAGCGTTCGGGACAGGGTTGGGACTGAAGCTTTCTTT.